This T cell receptor (beta chain) is drawn from a study of Graves' ophthalmopathy and Graves' hyperthyroidism. Findings of the study overall: Blood repertoires reportedly contained most expanded thyroid clonotypes above 0.001 frequency.

The germline gives CDR1 MNHNS, CDR2 SASEGT. V was shortened by 5 bases and J by 0 bases, with 14 bases between the two germline ends. There are 16 residues in the CDR3. In its sample, this clonotype was seen many times. Its antigen remains unidentified. As the template, RNA transcripts were used to amplify TCR beta CDR3 regions. Following a first-round RT-PCR that used HTBI primers, a second-round multiplex PCR was carried out. TCRdb re-analysed the multiplex PCR reads in MiXCR, keeping a single row per CDR3 protein. Here the sample spans 350,000 to 400,000 distinct CDR3 sequences, around 19% being singletons.

Sequenced material: peripheral blood. The genes are TRBV6-1 and TRBJ1-5, with unresolved D. The TCR originated in a woman younger than 35 with Graves' ophthalmopathy. CDR3 in DNA: TGTGCCAGCAGTCAGGCCGGGCCTTATAGCAATCAGCCCCAGCATTTT. It translates to CASSQAGPYSNQPQHF.